This entry concerns a single TCR beta chain. Its specificity is unknown. Germline V gene lookup returns CDR1 SNHLY and CDR2 FYNNEI. V lost 0 bases and J lost 7; bases outside the gene matches: 7. The CDR3 covers 17 residues. This sample is drawn from a study of CD4 T cells in relation to SARS-CoV-2 and coronaviruses. At the level of the study: After roughly 11 days of antigen culture, PBMC TCR beta CDR3s were sequenced. Controls used an HIV-1 Nef peptide pool or no peptide. Study-wide results and caveats: The cross-reactivity analysis covered only spike protein, not other viral proteins.

Unexposed donor CD4+ T cells date from 2011-2018, before the COVID-19 pandemic. After less than 11 days of culture, CD4+ T cells were isolated. This table comes from immunoSEQ multiplex PCR, and its TCRdb copy is limited to in-frame clones, with some not included. The repertoire holds 20,000 to 30,000 clones, with about 76% as singletons. Sequencing was performed on CD4+ T cells from PBMCs, cultured in vitro. The sequence was obtained from a human donor in good health. The V and J genes are TRBV2 and TRBJ2-7, with TRBD2 matching 15 bases. CDR3 DNA: TGTGCCAGCAGTGAAGCGCGGACTAGCGGGAGGGCAAGGGAGCAGTACTTC. This sequence encodes CASSEARTSGRAREQYF.